Listed below are T cell receptor beta chains from one sample, sequenced in a study of T cells in Graves' hyperthyroidism and ophthalmopathy. TCRdb fed the multiplex PCR reads into MiXCR, producing one record per CDR3 protein. The sample lists some 500,000 distinct CDR3 sequences, approximately 14% occurring once. Source material: blood. The receptors originated from a woman between 18 and 29 years old with Graves' hyperthyroidism. The CDR3 runs from the conserved cysteine through the conserved F or W. The D gene is left open where the match is weak. Clone size is stated in some rows and not others, as once, few, many or a class when expanded.

many | TRBJ2-1 | TRBD2 | TRBV7-3 | TGTGCCAGCAGCTTAACTTCGTCGACTAGCGCCCACAATGAGCAGTTCTTC | CASSLTSSTSAHNEQFF
. | TRBJ2-1 | TRBD2 | TRBV11-3 | TGTGCCAGCAGCCTTCATGGACTAGCGGGATATGAGCAGTTCTTC | CASSLHGLAGYEQFF
many | TRBJ1-1 | TRBD1 | TRBV5-1 | TGCGCCAGCAGCTTTACTGACAGGGATAAAGCTTTCTTT | CASSFTDRDKAFF
many | TRBJ1-1 | . | TRBV30 | TGTGCCTGGAGTCAGACCAGGGCGGAGAACACTGAAGCTTTCTTT | CAWSQTRAENTEAFF
few | TRBJ1-1 | . | TRBV18 | TGTGCCAGCTCACCACAATACGGGGCGCGAACTGAAGCTTTCTTT | CASSPQYGARTEAFF
many | TRBJ2-3 | TRBD2 | TRBV7-3 | TGTGCCAGCAGCTTAGGAGCGGGAGGGCGCACAGATACGCAGTATTTT | CASSLGAGGRTDTQYF
many | TRBJ2-7 | . | TRBV14 | TGTGCCAGCAGCCAAGATTACGGGGCCAGGAGCTACGAGCAGTACTTC | CASSQDYGARSYEQYF
many | TRBJ2-5 | TRBD1 | TRBV9 | TGTGCCAGCAGCGTAGAGGGGACAGAAGGGGAGACCCAGTACTTC | CASSVEGTEGETQYF
many | TRBJ2-7 | . | TRBV5-6 | TGTGCCAGCAGCTTGGGCAGGAGGACCTACGAGCAGTACTTC | CASSLGRRTYEQYF
many | TRBJ2-7 | TRBD2 | TRBV11-3 | TGTGCCAGCAGCGAAGACCTGGCTAGCGGAAAACTTTACGAGCAGTACTTC | CASSEDLASGKLYEQYF
. | TRBJ1-6 | . | TRBV9 | TGTGCCAGCACTGGGGGCGCCCCTGAAAATTCACCCCTCCACTTT | CASTGGAPENSPLHF
few | TRBJ2-4 | TRBD1 | TRBV5-1 | TGCGCCAGCAGTCTCGAGGGGGCGGATGGAAACATTCAGTACTTC | CASSLEGADGNIQYF
many | TRBJ2-5 | . | TRBV11-3 | TGTGCCAGCAGCTTAGATACTGAGACCCAGTACTTC | CASSLDTETQYF
many | TRBJ2-1 | TRBD2 | TRBV9 | TGTGCCAGCAGCGGGACTAGCGACTACAATGAGCAGTTCTTC | CASSGTSDYNEQFF
many | TRBJ2-6 | . | TRBV29-1 | TGCAGCGTCGGACAATATGCTACTGGGGCCAACGTCCTGACTTTC | CSVGQYATGANVLTF
. | TRBJ1-3 | . | TRBV4-1 | TGCGCCAGCAGCCAAGGTGGGAGGAGAGCTGGAAACACCATATATTTT | CASSQGGRRAGNTIYF
many | TRBJ1-3 | . | TRBV28 | TGTGCCAGCTGGGAAGCTTTAGGAAACACCATATATTTT | CASWEALGNTIYF
many | TRBJ1-4 | TRBD1 | TRBV29-1 | TGCAGCGTTGAAGAGGGACAGGGGAATGAAAAACTGTTTTTT | CSVEEGQGNEKLFF
. | TRBJ1-2 | . | TRBV4-1 | TGTGCCAGCAGCCAAGGGGACGGGCAGCCCTATGGCTACACCTTC | CASSQGDGQPYGYTF
many | TRBJ2-1 | . | TRBV2 | TGTGCCAGCACCCGGAATGAGCAGTTCTTC | CASTRNEQFF
many | TRBJ2-1 | TRBD1 | TRBV18 | TGTGCCAGCTCACCTAACAGGGGGCTATCCTACAATGAGCAGTTCTTC | CASSPNRGLSYNEQFF
many | TRBJ1-2 | . | TRBV5-1 | TGCGCCAGCAGCTTGGAGTGGGGGAACTATGGCTACACCTTC | CASSLEWGNYGYTF
many | TRBJ2-2 | . | TRBV19 | TGTGCCAGTGGCCAGAACACCGGGGAGCTGTTTTTT | CASGQNTGELFF
. | TRBJ2-1 | . | TRBV29-1 | TGCAGCGTTTACTCGGACTTACGGAATGAGCAGTTCTTC | CSVYSDLRNEQFF
few | TRBJ2-1 | TRBD2 | TRBV20-1 | TGCAGTGTGTTACGGGAGGGCCGCGTGGTCAATGAGCAGTTCTTC | CSVLREGRVVNEQFF
once | TRBJ2-2 | TRBD2 | TRBV2 | TGTGCCAGCACCGCGGTAGCGGGAGGTGGCCGCACCGGGGAGCTGTTTTTT | CASTAVAGGGRTGELFF
. | TRBJ2-5 | . | TRBV20-1 | TGCAGTGCTAGAGAGGGACCCCGACATCGGCAAGAGACCCAGTACTTC | CSAREGPRHRQETQYF
. | TRBJ2-5 | TRBD1 | TRBV27 | TGTGCCAGCAGTGGTGGTCCGGGACAGGGAAGCCAAGAGACCCAGTACTTC | CASSGGPGQGSQETQYF
many | TRBJ1-4 | TRBD1 | TRBV2 | TGTGCCAGCAGGCGGGACAGGGGCTCTGAAAAACTGTTTTTT | CASRRDRGSEKLFF